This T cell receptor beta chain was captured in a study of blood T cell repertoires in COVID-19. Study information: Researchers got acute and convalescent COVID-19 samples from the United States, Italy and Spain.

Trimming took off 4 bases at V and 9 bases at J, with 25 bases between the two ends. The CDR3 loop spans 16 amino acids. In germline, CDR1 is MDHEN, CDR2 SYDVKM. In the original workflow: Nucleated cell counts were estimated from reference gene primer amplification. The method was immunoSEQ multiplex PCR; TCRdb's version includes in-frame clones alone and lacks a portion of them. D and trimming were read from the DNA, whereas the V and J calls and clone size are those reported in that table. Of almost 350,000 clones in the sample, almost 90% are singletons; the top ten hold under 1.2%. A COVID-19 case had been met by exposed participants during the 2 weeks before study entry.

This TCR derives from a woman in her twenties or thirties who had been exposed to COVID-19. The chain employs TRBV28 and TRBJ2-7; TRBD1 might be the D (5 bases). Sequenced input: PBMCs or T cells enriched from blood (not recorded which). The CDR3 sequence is CASSSRRERLLRGQYF. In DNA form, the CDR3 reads TGTGCCAGCAGTTCCCGCCGAGAGAGGCTACTAAGGGGGCAGTACTTC.